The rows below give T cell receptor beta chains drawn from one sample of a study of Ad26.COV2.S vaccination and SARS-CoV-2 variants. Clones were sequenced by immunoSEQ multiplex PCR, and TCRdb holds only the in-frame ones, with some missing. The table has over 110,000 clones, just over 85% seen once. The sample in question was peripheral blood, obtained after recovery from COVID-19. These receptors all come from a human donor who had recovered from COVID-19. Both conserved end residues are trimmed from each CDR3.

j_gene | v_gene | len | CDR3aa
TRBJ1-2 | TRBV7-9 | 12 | ASSPRTGDYGYT
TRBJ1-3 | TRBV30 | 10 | AWSTIGNTIY
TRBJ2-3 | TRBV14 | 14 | ASSRPTGGFTDTQY
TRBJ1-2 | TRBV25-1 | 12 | ASSEYGTAYGYT
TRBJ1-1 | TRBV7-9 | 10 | ASSYPHTEAF
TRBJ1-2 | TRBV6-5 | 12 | AGRPPWDRYGYT
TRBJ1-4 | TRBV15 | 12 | ATSKQGSNEKLF
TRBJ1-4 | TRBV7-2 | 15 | ASSYRPTGRGNEKLF
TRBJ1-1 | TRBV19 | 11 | AVRGLGGTEAF
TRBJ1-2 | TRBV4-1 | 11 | ASSQGQGYGYT
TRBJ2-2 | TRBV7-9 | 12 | ASSLERGAGELF
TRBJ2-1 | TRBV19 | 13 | ASSIDGAREGEQF
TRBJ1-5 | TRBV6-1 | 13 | ASSEVGAGNQPQH
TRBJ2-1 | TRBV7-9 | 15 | ASSQKRTPSGYNEQF
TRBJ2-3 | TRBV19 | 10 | ASSIVSDTQY
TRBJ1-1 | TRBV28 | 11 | ASSQILNTEAF
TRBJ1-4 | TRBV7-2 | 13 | ASSLGTGRNEKLF
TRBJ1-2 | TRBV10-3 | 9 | AISEMMGYT
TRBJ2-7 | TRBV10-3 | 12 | AISEWTGGYEQY
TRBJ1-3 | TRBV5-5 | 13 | ASSLAGVSGNTIY
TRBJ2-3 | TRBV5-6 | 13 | ASSLTTGTTVRQY
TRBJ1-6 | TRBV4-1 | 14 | ASSHEVWGSDSPLH
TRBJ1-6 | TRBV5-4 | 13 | ASSLWTGDNSPLH
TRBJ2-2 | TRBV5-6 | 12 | ASSPRRNTGELF
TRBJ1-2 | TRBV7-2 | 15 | ASSLRAVSLGDYGYT
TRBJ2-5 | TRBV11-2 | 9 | ASSLEETQY
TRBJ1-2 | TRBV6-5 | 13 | ASSASGRRGDGYT
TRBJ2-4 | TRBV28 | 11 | ATRADEVNIQY
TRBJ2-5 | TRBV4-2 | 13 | ASSQDPTDQETQY
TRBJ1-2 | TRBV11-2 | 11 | ASSLDPRDGYT
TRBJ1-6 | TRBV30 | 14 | AWSVLGWQANSPLH
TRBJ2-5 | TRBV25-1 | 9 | ASSEMETQY
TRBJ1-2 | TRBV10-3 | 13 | AISEGGQSLYGYT
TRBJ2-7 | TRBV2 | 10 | ASSVSLYEQY
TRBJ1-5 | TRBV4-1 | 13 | ASSPSLGFNQPQH
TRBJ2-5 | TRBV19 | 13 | ASSRNADRGETQY
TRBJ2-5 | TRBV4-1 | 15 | ASSQGMAREKQETQY
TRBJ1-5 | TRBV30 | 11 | AWSALNRQPQH
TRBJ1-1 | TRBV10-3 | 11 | AISPHLNTEAF
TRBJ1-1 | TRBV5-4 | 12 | ASTRQGEGTEAF
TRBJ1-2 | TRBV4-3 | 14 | ASSQGQGKKDYGYT
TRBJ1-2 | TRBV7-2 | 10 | ASSMTGEGYT
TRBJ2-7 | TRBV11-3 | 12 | ASSLAGDLYEQY
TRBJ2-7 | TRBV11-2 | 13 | ASSLEGFSSYEQY
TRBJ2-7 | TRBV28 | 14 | ASSLPEAASSYEQY
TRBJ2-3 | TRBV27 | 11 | ASSLTHTDTQY
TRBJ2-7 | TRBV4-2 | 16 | ASSQDKASNTGSYEQY
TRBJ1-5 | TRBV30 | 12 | AWSVTSVGQPQH
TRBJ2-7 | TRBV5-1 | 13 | ASSPLGRGGYEQY
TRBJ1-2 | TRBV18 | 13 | ASSPSAGTNYGYT
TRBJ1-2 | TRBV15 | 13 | ATSRENTAKRGYT
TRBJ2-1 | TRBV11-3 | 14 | ASSLGTVSSYNEQF
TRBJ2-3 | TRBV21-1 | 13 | ASSRKGARTDTQY